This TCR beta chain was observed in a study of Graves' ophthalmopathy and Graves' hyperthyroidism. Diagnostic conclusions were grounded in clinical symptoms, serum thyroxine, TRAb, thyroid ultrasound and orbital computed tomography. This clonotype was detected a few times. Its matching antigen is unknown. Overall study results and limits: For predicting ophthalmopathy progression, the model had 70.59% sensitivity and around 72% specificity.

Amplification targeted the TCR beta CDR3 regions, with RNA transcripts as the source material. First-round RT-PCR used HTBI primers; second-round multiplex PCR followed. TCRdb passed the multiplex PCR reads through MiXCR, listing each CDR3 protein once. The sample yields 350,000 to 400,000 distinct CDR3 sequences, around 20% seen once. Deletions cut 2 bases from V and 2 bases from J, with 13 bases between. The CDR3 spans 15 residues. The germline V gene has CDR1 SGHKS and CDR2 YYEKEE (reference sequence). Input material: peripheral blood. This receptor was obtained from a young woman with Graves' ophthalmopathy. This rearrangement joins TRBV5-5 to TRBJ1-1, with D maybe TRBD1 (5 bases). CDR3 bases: TGTGCCAGCAGCTTAAGGTCTGGGACTAACACTGAAGCTTTCTTT. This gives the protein CASSLRSGTNTEAFF.